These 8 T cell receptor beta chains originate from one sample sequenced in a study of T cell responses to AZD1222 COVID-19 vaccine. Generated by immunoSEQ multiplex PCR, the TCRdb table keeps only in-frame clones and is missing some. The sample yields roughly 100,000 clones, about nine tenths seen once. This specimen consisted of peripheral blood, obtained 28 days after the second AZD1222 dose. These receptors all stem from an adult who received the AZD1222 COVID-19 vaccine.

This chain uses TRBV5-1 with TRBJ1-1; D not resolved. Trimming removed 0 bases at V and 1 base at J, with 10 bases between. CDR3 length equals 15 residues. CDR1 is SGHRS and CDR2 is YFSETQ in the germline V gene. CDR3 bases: TGCGCCAGCAGCTTGGCCTTTCACACGAACACTGAAGCTTTCTTT. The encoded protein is CASSLAFHTNTEAFF.

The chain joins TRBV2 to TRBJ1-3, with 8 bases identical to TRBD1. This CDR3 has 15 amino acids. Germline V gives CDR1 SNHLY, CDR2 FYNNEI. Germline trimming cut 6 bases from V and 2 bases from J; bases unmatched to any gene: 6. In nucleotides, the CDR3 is TGTGCCAGCAGAAACTTACAGGGGGCTGGAAACACCATATATTTT. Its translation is CASRNLQGAGNTIYF.

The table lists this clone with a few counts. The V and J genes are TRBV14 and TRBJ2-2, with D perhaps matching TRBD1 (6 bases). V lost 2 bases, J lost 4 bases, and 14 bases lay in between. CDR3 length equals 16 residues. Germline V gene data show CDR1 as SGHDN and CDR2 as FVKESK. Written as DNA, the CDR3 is TGTGCCAGCAGCCAAATACGGCAGGGGTTCACCGGGGAGCTGTTTTTT. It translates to CASSQIRQGFTGELFF.

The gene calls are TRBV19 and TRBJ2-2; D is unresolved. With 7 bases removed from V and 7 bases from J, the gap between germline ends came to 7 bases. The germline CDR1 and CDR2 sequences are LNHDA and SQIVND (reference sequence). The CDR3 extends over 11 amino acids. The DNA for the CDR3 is TGTGCCAGTATTCGTGGCGGGGAGCTGTTTTTT. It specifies CASIRGGELFF.

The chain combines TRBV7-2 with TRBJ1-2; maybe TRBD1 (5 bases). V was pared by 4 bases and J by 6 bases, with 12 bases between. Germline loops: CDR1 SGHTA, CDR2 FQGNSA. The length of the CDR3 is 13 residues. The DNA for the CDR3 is TGTGCCAGCAGCTCCGCGGGGCTCAATGGCTACACCTTC. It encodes CASSSAGLNGYTF.

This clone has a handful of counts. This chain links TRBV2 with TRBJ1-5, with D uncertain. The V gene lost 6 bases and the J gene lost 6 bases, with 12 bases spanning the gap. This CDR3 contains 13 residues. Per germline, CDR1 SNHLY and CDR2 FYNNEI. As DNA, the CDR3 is TGTGCCAGCAGATGGACTGGAGTTCAGCCCCAGCATTTT. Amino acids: CASRWTGVQPQHF.

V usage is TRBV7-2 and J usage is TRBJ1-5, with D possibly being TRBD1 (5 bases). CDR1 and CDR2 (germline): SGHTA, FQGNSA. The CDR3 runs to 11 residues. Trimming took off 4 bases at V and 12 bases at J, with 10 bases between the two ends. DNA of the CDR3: TGTGCCAGCAGCTCCTCACAGGTCCAGCATTTT. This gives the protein CASSSSQVQHF.

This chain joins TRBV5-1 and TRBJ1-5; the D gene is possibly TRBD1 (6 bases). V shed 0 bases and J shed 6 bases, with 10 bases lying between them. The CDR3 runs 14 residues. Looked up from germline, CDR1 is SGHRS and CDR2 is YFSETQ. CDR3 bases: TGCGCCAGCAGCTTGGTGCCAGGGGTTCAGCCCCAGCATTTT. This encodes CASSLVPGVQPQHF.